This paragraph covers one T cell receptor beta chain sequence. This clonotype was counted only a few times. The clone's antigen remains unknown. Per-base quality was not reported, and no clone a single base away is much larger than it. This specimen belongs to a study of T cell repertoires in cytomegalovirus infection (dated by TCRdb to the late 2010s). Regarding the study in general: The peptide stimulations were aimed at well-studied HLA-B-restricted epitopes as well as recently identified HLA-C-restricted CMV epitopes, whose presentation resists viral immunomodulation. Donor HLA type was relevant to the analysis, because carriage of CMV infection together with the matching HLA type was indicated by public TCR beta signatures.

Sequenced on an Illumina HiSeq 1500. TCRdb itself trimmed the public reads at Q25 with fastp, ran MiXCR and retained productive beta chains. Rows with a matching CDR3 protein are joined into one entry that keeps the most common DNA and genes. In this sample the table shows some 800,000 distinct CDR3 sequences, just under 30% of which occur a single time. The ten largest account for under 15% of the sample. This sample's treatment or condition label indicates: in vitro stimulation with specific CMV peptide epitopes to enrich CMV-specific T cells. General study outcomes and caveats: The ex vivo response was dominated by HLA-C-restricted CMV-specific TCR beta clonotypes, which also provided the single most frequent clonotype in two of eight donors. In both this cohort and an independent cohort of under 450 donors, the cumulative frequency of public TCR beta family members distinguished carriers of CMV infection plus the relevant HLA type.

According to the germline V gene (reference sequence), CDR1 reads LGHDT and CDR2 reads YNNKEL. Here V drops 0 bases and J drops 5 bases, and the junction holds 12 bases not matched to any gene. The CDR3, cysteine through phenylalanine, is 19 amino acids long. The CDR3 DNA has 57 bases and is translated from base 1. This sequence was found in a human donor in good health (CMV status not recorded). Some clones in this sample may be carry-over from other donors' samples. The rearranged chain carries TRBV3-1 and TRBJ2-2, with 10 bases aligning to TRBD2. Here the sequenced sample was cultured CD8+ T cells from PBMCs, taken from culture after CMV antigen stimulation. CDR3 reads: CASSQELGSGGAGTGELFF. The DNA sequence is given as TGTGCCAGCAGCCAAGAGCTCGGGAGCGGGGGGGCCGGGACCGGGGAGCTGTTTTTT.